A selection of T cell receptor beta chains follows, all from one sample in a study of blood T cell repertoires in COVID-19. The protocol was immunoSEQ multiplex PCR, while the TCRdb copy is restricted to in-frame clones and leaves out a portion. The sample lists 170,000 or so clones, approximately 87% occurring once. Sequences were obtained from peripheral blood. Every receptor here comes from a woman in her sixties or seventies with COVID-19, enrolled during active disease. The conserved cysteine and the conserved F or W are not part of the CDR3 here. Only part of the rows carry a size: once, few, many, or a class if the clone is expanded.

TRBV3-1/TRBV3-2	NA	12	TRBJ2-5	ASSQSGRGETQY
TRBV24-1	NA	14	TRBJ2-1	ATLRSGLAGENEQF
TRBV19	NA	10	TRBJ2-1	ASSTPSNEQF
TRBV6-5	once	13	TRBJ2-7	ASSYSGGSVSEQY
TRBV11-2	NA	14	TRBJ2-3	ASSLDRGPRTDTQY
TRBV3-1/TRBV3-2	NA	14	TRBJ2-4	ASSQDFSGAKNIQY
TRBV18	NA	11	TRBJ1-1	ASSPTGNTEAF
TRBV19	NA	12	TRBJ1-3	ASNKGVAGNTIY
TRBV28	NA	12	TRBJ2-5	ASRGDRFQETQY
TRBV7-8	NA	10	TRBJ1-1	ASSLGQGWAF
TRBV30	NA	12	TRBJ2-2	AWSSGDNTGELF
TRBV12-3/TRBV12-4	NA	11	TRBJ2-7	ASSLTGAYEQY
TRBV6-5	NA	11	TRBJ1-3	ASRDRGRNTIY
TRBV3-1/TRBV3-2	NA	13	TRBJ2-1	ASSLPGAASNEQF
TRBV6-4	NA	13	TRBJ1-2	ASSISQGRADGYT
TRBV30	NA	13	TRBJ1-2	AWSNRGQGNYGYT
TRBV6-4	NA	12	TRBJ2-2	ASSPGFDSGELF
TRBV7-3	NA	13	TRBJ2-1	ASSLGGSAYNEQF
TRBV3-1/TRBV3-2	once	13	TRBJ2-1	ASSQDLNRYNEQF
TRBV27	NA	12	TRBJ1-5	ASRPDRSNQPQH
TRBV5-1	NA	12	TRBJ2-2	ASSGTGNTGELF
TRBV23-1	NA	9	TRBJ1-2	ASSQRGGYT
TRBV2	NA	10	TRBJ1-1	ASREQGTEAF
TRBV14	NA	13	TRBJ2-7	ASSRRTSSWYEQY
TRBV25-1	once	14	TRBJ1-2	ASSIHSAGVGYGYT
TRBV19	NA	14	TRBJ1-5	ASSMGQAWGDQPQH
TRBV30	NA	10	TRBJ1-1	AWRTVTGEAF
TRBV30	NA	13	TRBJ1-5	AWSVTQSGNQPQH
TRBV7-9	once	13	TRBJ2-2	ASSTGTGRAGELF
TRBV7-2	NA	12	TRBJ2-3	ASSLAGVVDTQY
TRBV7-9	NA	12	TRBJ2-7	ASSETSGAYEQY
TRBV10-3	NA	14	TRBJ1-1	AISEYLNRANTEAF
TRBV3-1/TRBV3-2	NA	14	TRBJ2-1	ASSQPGTGGVYEQF
TRBV27	NA	14	TRBJ1-2	ASSSSAGTSTYGYT
TRBV30	once	11	TRBJ1-1	AWIVRVTTEAF
TRBV5-5	NA	13	TRBJ2-7	ASSRRDSLVHEQY
TRBV7-3	NA	11	TRBJ2-7	ASSFEPSYEQY
TRBV2	NA	12	TRBJ2-7	ASSGQGAGYEQY
TRBV6-5	NA	11	TRBJ2-7	ASRRFGSYEQY
TRBV27	NA	14	TRBJ1-4	ASSLEPRTGYEKLF
TRBV28	NA	12	TRBJ2-7	ASSSSGTGEKQY
TRBV19	NA	14	TRBJ2-1	ASSDGGQGEKGEQF
TRBV28	NA	11	TRBJ1-2	ASSLSGLYGYT
TRBV6-6	NA	13	TRBJ2-7	ASSYGTGGTYEQY
TRBV5-4	few	13	TRBJ1-1	ASSPRQGLGTEAF
TRBV10-3	NA	11	TRBJ2-1	ASMPGQYNEQF
TRBV5-1	NA	13	TRBJ1-1	ASSFDPDPGTEAF
TRBV12-3/TRBV12-4	NA	11	TRBJ1-1	ASSPLLRGLAF
TRBV7-9	NA	12	TRBJ1-6	ASSLWSDNSPLH
TRBV9	NA	13	TRBJ2-1	ASSAGTGVRGEQF
TRBV3-1/TRBV3-2	once	13	TRBJ2-5	ASSLGTSGGETQY
TRBV5-1	NA	9	TRBJ2-5	ASSFKETQY
TRBV27	NA	11	TRBJ1-1	ASSLTGNTEAF
TRBV7-8	NA	12	TRBJ2-7	ASSYRVGSYEQY
TRBV30	NA	11	TRBJ2-7	AWSLDWANEQY
TRBV5-1	NA	10	TRBJ1-2	ASAGGSYGYT